Below, one T cell receptor beta chain is given with its context. Its antigen is still unknown. Germline CDR1 reads SGHRS; CDR2 reads YFSETQ. This CDR3 contains 13 residues. The trim removed 5 bases at V and 2 bases at J, leaving 3 bases unmatched. Treatment was busulfan-fludarabine conditioning, a marrow graft, and cyclophosphamide on days +3 and +4. TCRdb's copy holds only in-frame clones and misses some; the assay was immunoSEQ multiplex PCR. The sample shows some 4,500 clones, 65% to 85% of them seen only once. This sample was included in a study of T cells after posttransplantation cyclophosphamide. Study-wide results and caveats: Later post-transplant blood repertoires were often dominated by donor CD8+ memory clones. Tissue-infiltrating T cells from skin or gut overlapped little with blood T cells. Recipient CMV seropositivity and CMV reactivation strongly tracked TRB clonality.

The chain employs TRBV5-1 and TRBJ1-1; the match to TRBD1 covers 7 bases. This receptor was identified in a male patient in his forties or fifties who received an allogeneic stem cell transplant from an unrelated donor, was CMV-positive, and had acute GVHD only. Some T cells may be supplied by the graft donor. The input for sequencing was PBMCs, taken 25 to 30 days after a stem cell transplant with posttransplant cyclophosphamide. The CDR3 sequence: CASRRDRNTEAFF. CDR3 nucleotides: TGCGCCAGCAGGCGGGACAGAAACACTGAAGCTTTCTTT.